Below are 5 T cell receptor beta chains sequenced from a single sample in a study of OX40 agonist ivuxolimab in advanced cancers. Repertoires were generated with immunoSEQ multiplex PCR, while TCRdb's copy carries only in-frame clones and drops some. This sample has roughly 77,000 clones; under 90% occur once, and the top ten carry roughly 0.5%. Here the sequenced sample was CD4+ or CD8+ T cells sorted from blood, taken in a trial of the OX40 agonist ivuxolimab. All receptors come from an adult with an advanced solid tumor such as melanoma, head and neck, liver or kidney cancer.

The V gene is TRBV14, the J gene TRBJ2-5; the match to TRBD2 covers 14 bases. CDR3 length: 16 amino acids. J lost 4 bases, V lost 3 bases, and 4 bases had no gene match. CDR1 and CDR2 (germline): SGHDN, FVKESK. The DNA of the CDR3 is TGTGCCAGCAGCCATTTGGGGACTAGCGGGGGAGAGACCCAGTACTTC. Its protein is CASSHLGTSGGETQYF.

The J gene is TRBJ2-7, the V gene TRBV5-1; the match to TRBD2 covers 7 bases. Germline CDR1 and CDR2: SGHRS and YFSETQ. The trim removed 0 bases at V and 2 bases at J, leaving 5 bases unmatched. This CDR3 is 15 amino acids long. CDR3: CASSLGGGFTYEQYF. The CDR3 DNA reads TGCGCCAGCAGCTTGGGCGGGGGTTTCACCTACGAGCAGTACTTC.

This rearrangement joins TRBV19 to TRBJ2-7, with D tentatively TRBD1 (5 bases). Germline V CDR1 and CDR2: LNHDA, SQIVND (reference sequence). The CDR3 spans 15 residues. V lost 5 bases to trimming and J lost 5 bases, with 19 bases between them. CDR3 sequence reads: CASSPHGIRGNEQYF. CDR3 DNA sequence: TGTGCCAGTAGTCCACACGGTATAAGGGGAAACGAGCAGTACTTC.

The chain recombines TRBV15 with TRBJ1-1, with 7 bases matching TRBD1. V was clipped by 7 bases and J by 2 bases; unmatched bases: 4. This CDR3 contains 13 residues. Germline V CDR1 and CDR2: LNHNV, YYDKDF (reference sequence). CDR3 sequence reads: CATKDRVNTEAFF. The CDR3 DNA reads TGTGCCACCAAAGACAGGGTCAACACTGAAGCTTTCTTT.

V is TRBV4-3 and J is TRBJ1-1; 8 positions agree with TRBD1. Germline assignment: CDR1 LGHNA and CDR2 YSLEER. The CDR3 runs to 15 residues. With V trimmed by 1 base and J by 5 bases, 6 bases remained unmatched. This CDR3 is CASSQGTGLGTEAFF. In DNA form, the CDR3 reads TGCGCCAGCAGCCAAGGGACAGGGCTGGGGACTGAAGCTTTCTTT.